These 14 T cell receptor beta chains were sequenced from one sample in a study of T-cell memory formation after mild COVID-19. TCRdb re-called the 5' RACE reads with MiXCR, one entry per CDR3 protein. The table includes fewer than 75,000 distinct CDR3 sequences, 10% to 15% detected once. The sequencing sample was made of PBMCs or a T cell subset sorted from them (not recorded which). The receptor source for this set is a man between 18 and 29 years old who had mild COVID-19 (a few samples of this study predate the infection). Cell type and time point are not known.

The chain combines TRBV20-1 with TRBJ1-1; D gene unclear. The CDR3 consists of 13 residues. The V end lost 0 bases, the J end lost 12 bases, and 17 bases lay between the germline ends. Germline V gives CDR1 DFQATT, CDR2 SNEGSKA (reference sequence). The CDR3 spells CSARDEGGLSTFF. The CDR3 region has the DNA TGCAGTGCTAGAGATGAAGGAGGGTTGTCGACTTTCTTT.

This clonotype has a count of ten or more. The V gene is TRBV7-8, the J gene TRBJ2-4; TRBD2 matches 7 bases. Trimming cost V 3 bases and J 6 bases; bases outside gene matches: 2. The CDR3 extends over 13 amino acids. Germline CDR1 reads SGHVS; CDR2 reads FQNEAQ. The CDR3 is CASSFERGNIQYF. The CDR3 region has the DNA TGTGCCAGCAGCTTCGAGCGGGGAAACATTCAGTACTTC. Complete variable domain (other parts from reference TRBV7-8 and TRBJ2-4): GAGVSQSPRYKVAKRGQDVALRCDPISGHVSLFWYQQALGQGPEFLTYFQNEAQLDKSGLPSDRFFAERPEGSVSTLKIQRTQQEDSAVYLCASSFERGNIQYFGAGTRLSVL.

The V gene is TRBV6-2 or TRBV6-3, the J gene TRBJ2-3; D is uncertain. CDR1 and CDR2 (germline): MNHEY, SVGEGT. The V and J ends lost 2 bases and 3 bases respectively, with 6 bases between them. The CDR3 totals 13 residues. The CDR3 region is CASSYGRTDTQYF. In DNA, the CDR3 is TGTGCCAGCAGTTACGGTCGGACAGATACGCAGTATTTT.

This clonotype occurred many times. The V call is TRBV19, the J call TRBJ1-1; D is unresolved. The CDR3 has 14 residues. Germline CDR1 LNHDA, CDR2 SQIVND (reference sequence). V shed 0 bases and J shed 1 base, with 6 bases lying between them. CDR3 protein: CASSIDGRNTEAFF. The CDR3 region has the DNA TGTGCCAGTAGTATAGACGGACGGAACACTGAAGCTTTCTTT.

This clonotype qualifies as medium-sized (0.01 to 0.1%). The CDR3 is CASSFWTPYEQYF. The CDR3 bases are TGTGCCAGCAGTTTTTGGACACCCTACGAGCAGTACTTC. The chain carries TRBV12-3 or TRBV12-4 and TRBJ2-7, with D maybe TRBD1 (5 bases). This CDR3 has 13 residues. V was shortened by 3 bases and J by 2 bases, with 8 bases between the two germline ends.

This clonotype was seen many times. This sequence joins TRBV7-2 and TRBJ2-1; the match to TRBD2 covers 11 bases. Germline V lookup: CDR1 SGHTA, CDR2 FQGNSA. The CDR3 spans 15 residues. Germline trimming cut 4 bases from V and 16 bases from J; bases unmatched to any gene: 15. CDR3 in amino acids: CASSSRGILAGGHFF. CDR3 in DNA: TGTGCCAGCAGCTCGAGGGGCATTCTAGCGGGGGGTCACTTCTTC.

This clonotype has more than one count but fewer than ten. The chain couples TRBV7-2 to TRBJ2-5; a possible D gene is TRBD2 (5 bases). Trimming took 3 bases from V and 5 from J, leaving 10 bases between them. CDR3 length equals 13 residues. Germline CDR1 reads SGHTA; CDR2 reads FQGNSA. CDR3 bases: TGTGCCAGCAGCTTTAGCACGGGGGAGACCCAGTACTTC. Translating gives CASSFSTGETQYF.

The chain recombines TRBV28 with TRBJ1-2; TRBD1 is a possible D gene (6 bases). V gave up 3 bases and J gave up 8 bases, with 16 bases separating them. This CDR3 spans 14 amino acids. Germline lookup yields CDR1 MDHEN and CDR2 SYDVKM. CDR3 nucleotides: TGTGCCAGCAGTTTCCCAGGGGCGCTCCGGGGCTACACCTTC. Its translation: CASSFPGALRGYTF.

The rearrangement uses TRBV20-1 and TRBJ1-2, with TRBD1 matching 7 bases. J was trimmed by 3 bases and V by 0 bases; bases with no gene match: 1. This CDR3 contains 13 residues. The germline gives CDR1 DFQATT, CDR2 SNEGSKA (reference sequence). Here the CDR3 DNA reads TGCAGTGCTAGAGACCAGGGGGACTATGGCTACACCTTC. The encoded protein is CSARDQGDYGYTF.

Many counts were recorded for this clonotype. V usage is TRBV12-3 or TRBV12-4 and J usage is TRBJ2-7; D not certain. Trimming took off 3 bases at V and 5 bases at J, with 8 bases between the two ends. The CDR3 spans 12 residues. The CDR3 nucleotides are TGTGCCAGCAGTTTGCTCCTTAACGAGCAGTACTTC. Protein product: CASSLLLNEQYF.

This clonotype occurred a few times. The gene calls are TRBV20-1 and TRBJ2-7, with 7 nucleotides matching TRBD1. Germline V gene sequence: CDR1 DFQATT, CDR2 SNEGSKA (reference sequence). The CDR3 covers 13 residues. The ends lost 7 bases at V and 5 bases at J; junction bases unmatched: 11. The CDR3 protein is CSVFDRVQDEQYF. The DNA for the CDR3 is TGCAGTGTCTTCGACAGGGTTCAGGACGAGCAGTACTTC.

The CDR3 protein is CASSFGISEAFF. CDR3 in DNA: TGTGCCAGCAGTTTTGGTATCAGTGAAGCTTTCTTT. The V and J genes are TRBV28 and TRBJ1-1; D remains ambiguous. V shed 3 bases and J shed 7 bases, with 9 bases lying between them. Germline V CDR1 and CDR2: MDHEN, SYDVKM. CDR3 length: 12 amino acids.

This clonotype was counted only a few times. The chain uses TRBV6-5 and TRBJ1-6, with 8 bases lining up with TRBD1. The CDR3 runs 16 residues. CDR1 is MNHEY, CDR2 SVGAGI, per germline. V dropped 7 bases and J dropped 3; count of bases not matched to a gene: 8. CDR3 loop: CASTSGTGHYNSPLHF. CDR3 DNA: TGTGCCAGCACCTCCGGGACAGGACACTATAATTCACCCCTCCACTTT.

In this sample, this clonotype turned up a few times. CDR3 sequence (DNA): TGTGCCAGCAGTTACGGTCGACTCTACACAGATACGCAGTATTTT. Translating gives CASSYGRLYTDTQYF. The chain has TRBV6-6 and TRBJ2-3; D is uncertain. Trimming removed 2 bases at V and 2 bases at J, with 11 bases between. The CDR3 covers 15 residues. CDR1 is MNHNY, CDR2 SVGAGI, per germline (reference sequence).